This is a list of T cell receptor beta chains from one sample in a study of T cells in Graves' hyperthyroidism and ophthalmopathy. MiXCR, applied by TCRdb to the multiplex PCR reads, yields one record per CDR3 protein. The sample contains 250,000 to 300,000 distinct CDR3 sequences, roughly 15% of which appear only once. Sequenced sample: blood. These receptors were taken from a woman aged 35 to 49 with Graves' hyperthyroidism that later progressed to Graves' ophthalmopathy. CDR3s include the opening cysteine and the closing phenylalanine or tryptophan. A D gene is named only where the DNA matches it firmly. Expanded clones get a size class; other rows say once, few or many, or leave the size out.

D	size	V	J	CDR3	DNA
-	few	TRBV3-1	TRBJ1-5	CASSQENQPQHF	TGTGCCAGCAGCCAAGAGAATCAGCCCCAGCATTTT
TRBD1	-	TRBV6-1	TRBJ1-5	CASRRPGGDQPQHF	TGTGCCAGCAGGCGGCCAGGGGGAGATCAGCCCCAGCATTTT
TRBD1	many	TRBV5-1	TRBJ2-1	CASSPRTGSNEQFF	TGCGCCAGCAGCCCGAGGACAGGGTCCAATGAGCAGTTCTTC
TRBD2	many	TRBV20-1	TRBJ2-1	CSARESLPDSAGGPGTYNEQFF	TGCAGTGCTAGGGAGAGCCTACCGGATTCGGCGGGAGGGCCGGGGACCTACAATGAGCAGTTCTTC
-	many	TRBV3-1	TRBJ1-1	CASSPQNKGTEAFF	TGTGCCAGCAGCCCTCAAAACAAGGGAACTGAAGCTTTCTTT
TRBD1	many	TRBV7-2	TRBJ2-4	CASSTRQGMAKNIQYF	TGTGCCAGCAGCACTCGACAGGGGATGGCCAAAAACATTCAGTACTTC
TRBD1	-	TRBV6-1	TRBJ1-2	CASSPGGGGYTF	TGTGCCAGCAGTCCAGGGGGCGGGGGCTACACCTTC
-	many	TRBV29-1	TRBJ1-1	CSVIGNTEAFF	TGCAGCGTAATAGGGAACACTGAAGCTTTCTTT
-	few	TRBV18	TRBJ2-5	CASSPPNPLDF	TGTGCCAGCTCACCACCGAACCCCTTAGACTTC
-	-	TRBV19	TRBJ2-1	CASSGFTGGGGRTSYNEQFF	TGTGCCAGTAGCGGATTTACAGGGGGCGGCGGGAGGACATCCTACAATGAGCAGTTCTTC
-	many	TRBV24-1	TRBJ2-2	CATSVSKGSDTGELFF	TGTGCCACCAGTGTTAGTAAGGGGTCGGACACCGGGGAGCTGTTTTTT
-	many	TRBV20-1	TRBJ2-2	CSARVGVTGELFF	TGCAGTGCTAGAGTCGGGGTCACCGGGGAGCTGTTTTTT
-	many	TRBV28	TRBJ2-5	CASSWKFMADQETQYF	TGTGCCAGCAGTTGGAAGTTTATGGCGGACCAAGAGACCCAGTACTTC
-	many	TRBV5-1	TRBJ1-2	CASRLGDYGYTF	TGCGCCAGCCGGCTGGGGGACTATGGCTACACCTTC
TRBD2	-	TRBV12-3/TRBV12-4	TRBJ2-5	CATIKASGGQKTQYF	TGTGCCACAATCAAAGCCAGCGGGGGTCAGAAGACCCAGTACTTC
TRBD1	-	TRBV18	TRBJ1-2	CASSPTDRGYGYTF	TGTGCCAGCTCACCCACGGACAGGGGCTATGGCTACACCTTC
-	many	TRBV10-3	TRBJ1-2	CAITERGGSYGYTF	TGTGCCATCACCGAGAGAGGGGGATCCTATGGCTACACCTTC
-	many	TRBV7-8	TRBJ2-3	CASNSGVAVGTQYF	TGTGCCAGCAACTCAGGGGTGGCGGTTGGTACGCAGTATTTT
TRBD2	-	TRBV7-2	TRBJ2-1	CASSSGLAGGGGKFF	TGTGCCAGCAGCTCGGGACTAGCGGGGGGGGGGGGGAAGTTCTTC
TRBD1	many	TRBV6-4	TRBJ2-2	CASSVGTDTGELFF	TGTGCCAGCAGTGTCGGGACAGACACCGGGGAGCTGTTTTTT
-	many	TRBV13	TRBJ1-2	CASSFPDKRVYGYTF	TGTGCCAGCAGCTTCCCCGATAAAAGGGTCTATGGCTACACCTTC
TRBD2	few	TRBV25-1	TRBJ2-4	CASSAGLAGLAGLNIQYF	TGTGCCAGCAGTGCCGGACTAGCGGGATTGGCGGGCTTGAACATTCAGTACTTC
-	many	TRBV28	TRBJ1-6	CASSLWSGSGNSPLHF	TGTGCCAGCAGTTTATGGTCGGGGTCGGGTAATTCACCCCTCCACTTT
TRBD2	many	TRBV5-1	TRBJ2-2	CASSLSPGLAGGTGELFF	TGCGCCAGCAGCTTGTCTCCCGGACTAGCGGGAGGGACCGGGGAGCTGTTTTTT
-	many	TRBV12-3/TRBV12-4	TRBJ2-2	CASSFGFNTGELFF	TGTGCCAGCAGTTTTGGCTTCAACACCGGGGAGCTGTTTTTT